Included here is one T cell receptor (beta chain) sequence, with context. The CDR3 has 14 amino acids. Germline V gene data show CDR1 as LNHDA and CDR2 as SQIVND (reference sequence). J lost 3 bases, V lost 3 bases, and 0 bases had no gene match. Libraries were prepared by immunoSEQ multiplex PCR; TCRdb keeps only in-frame clonotypes and omits some of them. The data show some 150,000 clones, with 75% to 80% seen just once and less than 3% held by the top ten. This sample was included in a study of blood T cell repertoires in COVID-19. This clonotype was sampled from a woman between 45 and 65 years old who had recovered from COVID-19. This chain links TRBV19 with TRBJ1-3; 9 bases are shared with TRBD1. Input material: PBMCs or T cells enriched from blood (not recorded which). CDR3 nucleotide sequence: TGTGCCAGTAGTATGGACAGGGGTGGAAACACCATATATTTT. Its translation is CASSMDRGGNTIYF.